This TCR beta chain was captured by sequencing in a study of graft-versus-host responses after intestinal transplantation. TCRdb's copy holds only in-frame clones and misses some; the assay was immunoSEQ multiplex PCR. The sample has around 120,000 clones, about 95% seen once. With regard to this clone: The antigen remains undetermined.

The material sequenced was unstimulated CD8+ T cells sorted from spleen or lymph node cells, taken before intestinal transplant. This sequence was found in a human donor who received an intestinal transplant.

For the CDR3, the DNA is TGTGCCAGCAGCTTGGCCAGCAATACCTACGAGCAGTACTTC. Encoded protein: CASSLASNTYEQYF. The chain carries TRBV5-5 and TRBJ2-7, with unresolved D. Trimming cost V 0 bases and J 2 bases, with 9 bases left between them. The germline V gene has CDR1 SGHKS and CDR2 YYEKEE (reference sequence). This CDR3 contains 14 residues. The full variable domain, rest sourced from reference TRBV5-5 and TRBJ2-7, is DAGVTQSPTHLIKTRGQQVTLRCSPISGHKSVSWYQQVLGQGPQFIFQYYEKEERGRGNFPDRFSARQFPNYSSELNVNALLLGDSALYLCASSLASNTYEQYFGPGTRLTVT.